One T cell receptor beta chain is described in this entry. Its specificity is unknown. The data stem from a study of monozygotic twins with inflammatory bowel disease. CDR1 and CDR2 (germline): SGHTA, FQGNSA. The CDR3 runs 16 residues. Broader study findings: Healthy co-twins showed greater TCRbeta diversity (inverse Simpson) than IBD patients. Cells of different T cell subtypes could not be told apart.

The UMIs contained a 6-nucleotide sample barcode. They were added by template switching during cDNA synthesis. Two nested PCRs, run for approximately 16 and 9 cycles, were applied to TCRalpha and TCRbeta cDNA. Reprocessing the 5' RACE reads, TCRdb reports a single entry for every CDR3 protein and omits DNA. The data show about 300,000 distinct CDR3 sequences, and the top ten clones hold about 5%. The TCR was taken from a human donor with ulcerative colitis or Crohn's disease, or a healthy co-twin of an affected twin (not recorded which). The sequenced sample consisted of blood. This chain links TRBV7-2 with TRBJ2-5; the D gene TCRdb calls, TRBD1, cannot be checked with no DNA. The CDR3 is CASSEQGGVFLETQYF.